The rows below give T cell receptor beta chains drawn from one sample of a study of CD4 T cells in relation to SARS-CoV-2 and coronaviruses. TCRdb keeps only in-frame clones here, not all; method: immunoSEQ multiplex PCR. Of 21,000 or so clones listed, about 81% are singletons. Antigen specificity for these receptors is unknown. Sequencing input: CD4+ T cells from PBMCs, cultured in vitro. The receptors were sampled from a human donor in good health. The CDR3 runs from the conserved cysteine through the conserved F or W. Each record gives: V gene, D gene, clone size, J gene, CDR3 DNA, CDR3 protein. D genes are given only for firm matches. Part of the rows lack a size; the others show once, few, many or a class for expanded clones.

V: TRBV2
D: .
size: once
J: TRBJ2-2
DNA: TGTGCCAGCAGTGAAATGGGACCCGACACCGGGGAGCTGTTTTTT
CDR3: CASSEMGPDTGELFF

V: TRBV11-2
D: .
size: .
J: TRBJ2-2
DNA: TGTGCCAGCAGCTGGGTGGGGGGCGGCACCGGGGAGCTGTTTTTT
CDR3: CASSWVGGGTGELFF

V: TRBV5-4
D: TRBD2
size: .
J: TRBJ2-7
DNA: TGTGCCAGCAGCTTGACTAGCGGGAATTCCTACGAGCAGTACTTC
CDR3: CASSLTSGNSYEQYF

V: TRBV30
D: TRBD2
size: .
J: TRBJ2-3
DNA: TGTGCCTGGAGTAAGTTTGGTAGCGGGGGACGGGAGCAGTATTTT
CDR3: CAWSKFGSGGREQYF

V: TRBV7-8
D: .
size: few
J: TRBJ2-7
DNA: TGTGCCAGCAGCTTAGAAGCAGGGCTAGGGGACTACGAGCAGTACTTC
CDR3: CASSLEAGLGDYEQYF

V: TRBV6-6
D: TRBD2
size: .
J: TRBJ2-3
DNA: TGTGCCGGTAAGCGGGAGGACTCCACAGATACGCAGTATTTT
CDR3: CAGKREDSTDTQYF

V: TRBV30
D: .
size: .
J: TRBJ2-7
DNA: TGTGCCTGGAGTGTCGGCAGTCCCTACGAGCAGTACTTC
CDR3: CAWSVGSPYEQYF

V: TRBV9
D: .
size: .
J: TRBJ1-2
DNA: TGTGCCAGCAGCGACCGTAGAGGATTCCGCTACACCTTC
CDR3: CASSDRRGFRYTF

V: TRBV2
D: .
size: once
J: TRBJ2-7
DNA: TGTGCCAGCGGGTTATTAGTGAGCTCCTACGAGCAGTACTTC
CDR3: CASGLLVSSYEQYF

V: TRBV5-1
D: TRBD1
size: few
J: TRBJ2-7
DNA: TGCGCCAGCAGCCTAAGGACAGGGGGCCAGGACGAGCAGTACTTC
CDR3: CASSLRTGGQDEQYF

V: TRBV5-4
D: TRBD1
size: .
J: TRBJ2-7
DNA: TGTGCCAGCAGCCACTCCGACAGGGGGCTTCACGAGCAGTACTTC
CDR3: CASSHSDRGLHEQYF

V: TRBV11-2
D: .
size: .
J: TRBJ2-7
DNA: TGTGCCAGCACCTTGGCGGGATCTTTCGAGCAGTACTTC
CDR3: CASTLAGSFEQYF

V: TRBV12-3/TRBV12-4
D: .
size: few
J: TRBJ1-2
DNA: TGTGCCAGCAGTTTACAGGGTTATGGCTACACCTTC
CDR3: CASSLQGYGYTF

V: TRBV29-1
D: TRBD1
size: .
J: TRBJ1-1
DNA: TGCAGCGTGGGGACAGGGGGAGCTTTCTTT
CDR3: CSVGTGGAFF

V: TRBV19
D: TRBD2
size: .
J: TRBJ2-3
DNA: TGTGCCAGTAGTATAGGGGCCGGTTTATTAGCGGGAGAGTATTTT
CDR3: CASSIGAGLLAGEYF

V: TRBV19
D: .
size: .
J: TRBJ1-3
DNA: TGTGCCAGTAGTACCCCACTTTCGCGTAAGGGGAGCTCTGGAAACACCATATATTTT
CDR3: CASSTPLSRKGSSGNTIYF

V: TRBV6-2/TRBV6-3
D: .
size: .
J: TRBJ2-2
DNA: TGTGCCAGCAGTTACTCGACAAACACCGGGGAGCTGTTTTTT
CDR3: CASSYSTNTGELFF

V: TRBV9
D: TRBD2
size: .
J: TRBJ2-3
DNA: TGTGCCAGCAGCCCCACTAGCGGGAGGGCCACAGATACGCAGTATTTT
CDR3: CASSPTSGRATDTQYF

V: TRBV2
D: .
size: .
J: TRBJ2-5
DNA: TGTGCCACGGGACATCCGGAGACCCAGTACTTC
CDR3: CATGHPETQYF

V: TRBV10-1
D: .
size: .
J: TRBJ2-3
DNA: TGCGCCAGCAGTGTCAAGGCTAGCACAGATACGCAGTATTTT
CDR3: CASSVKASTDTQYF

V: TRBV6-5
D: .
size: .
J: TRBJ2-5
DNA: TGTGCCAGCAAGAGGTGGGGGACCACTGACGAGACCCAGTACTTC
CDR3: CASKRWGTTDETQYF

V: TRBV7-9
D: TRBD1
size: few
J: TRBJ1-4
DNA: TGTGCCAGCAGCTTTGGACAGGGGGGTGAAAAACTGTTTTTT
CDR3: CASSFGQGGEKLFF